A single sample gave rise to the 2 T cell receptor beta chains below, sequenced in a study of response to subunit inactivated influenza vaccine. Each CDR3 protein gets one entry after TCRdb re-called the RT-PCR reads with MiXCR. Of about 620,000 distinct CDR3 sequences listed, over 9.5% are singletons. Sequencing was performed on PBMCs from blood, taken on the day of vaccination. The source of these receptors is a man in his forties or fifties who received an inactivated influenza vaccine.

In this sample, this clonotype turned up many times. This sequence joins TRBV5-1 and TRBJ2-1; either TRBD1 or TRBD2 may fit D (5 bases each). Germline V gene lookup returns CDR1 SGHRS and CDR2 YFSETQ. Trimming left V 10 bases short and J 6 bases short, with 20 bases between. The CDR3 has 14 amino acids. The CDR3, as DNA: TGCGCCGTACGGGGCTTCCCCCCCAGCAATGAGCAGTTCTTC. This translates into CAVRGFPPSNEQFF.

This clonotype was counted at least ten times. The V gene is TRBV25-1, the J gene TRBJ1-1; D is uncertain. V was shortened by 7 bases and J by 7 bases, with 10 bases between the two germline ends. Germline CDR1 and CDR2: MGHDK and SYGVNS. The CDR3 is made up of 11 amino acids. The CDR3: CASTSPSEAFF. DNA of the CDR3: TGTGCCAGCACCTCGCCCAGTGAAGCTTTCTTT.